These T cell receptor beta chains were read from a single sample in a study of T cell responses to AZD1222 COVID-19 vaccine. Some clones are missing from TCRdb's copy, which holds only in-frame ones; the method was immunoSEQ multiplex PCR. Here the sample spans around 160,000 clones, roughly nine tenths being singletons. The starting material was peripheral blood, obtained on day 0 of AZD1222 vaccination. The receptors come from an adult in good health. Both conserved end residues are trimmed from each CDR3.

TRBJ2-1,TRBV18,ASSPPSSLSQF
TRBJ2-7,TRBV5-6,ASSLLDRIHEQY
TRBJ1-2,TRBV6-5,ASRVSGVGYT
TRBJ1-4,TRBV10-3,AISFDRDEKLF
TRBJ1-5,TRBV19,ASRDTFNQPQH
TRBJ1-3,TRBV21-1,ASSNPRGCPKTGNTIY
TRBJ1-1,TRBV11-3,ASSLGVDTEAF
TRBJ1-5,TRBV19,ASSIGGRSVAAQH
TRBJ1-5,TRBV7-2,ASSTQGASNQPQH
TRBJ2-7,TRBV24-1,ATSDSGTYSYEQY
TRBJ2-2,TRBV5-1,ASSPIAGTGELF
TRBJ2-1,TRBV6-1,ASSEFSISYNEQF
TRBJ2-2,TRBV5-4,ASSLAASGGLGELF
TRBJ1-6,TRBV6-6,ASSSPDRGYSPLH
TRBJ1-3,TRBV18,ASSPDRVAGNTIY
TRBJ2-1,TRBV7-8,ASSLGAAGWGNEQF